This T cell receptor (beta chain) was documented in a study of Graves' ophthalmopathy and Graves' hyperthyroidism. As for the study in general: Specimen type is peripheral blood, obtained at initial diagnosis before any treatment.

Germline values: CDR1 LNHNV, CDR2 YYDKDF (reference sequence). Trimming cost V 0 bases and J 6 bases, with 9 bases left between them. The CDR3 is 14 residues long. This clonotype was detected ten times or more. Its matching antigen is unknown. Among the hyperthyroidism patients, all were newly diagnosed, aged 18 to 65, with under 2 months' duration. Orbital computed tomography, together with clinical symptoms, serum thyroxine, TRAb and thyroid ultrasound, was used for diagnosis. Scientists amplified the TCR beta CDR3 regions from RNA transcripts. Following a first-round RT-PCR that used HTBI primers, a second-round multiplex PCR was carried out. TCRdb re-called the multiplex PCR reads with MiXCR, one entry per CDR3 protein. Of about 400,000 distinct CDR3 sequences in the sample, roughly 14% are singletons; the top ten hold roughly 7%. Study-level findings and limits: Most expanded clonotypes in thyroid above 0.001 frequency also showed up in blood.

The TCR comes from a woman in her late teens or twenties with stable Graves' hyperthyroidism. Material for sequencing was peripheral blood. V is TRBV15 and J is TRBJ2-4; D gene unclear. The CDR3 region has the DNA TGTGCCACCAGCAGAGATCGGGCAGTAAACATTCAGTACTTC. Amino acid sequence: CATSRDRAVNIQYF.